A selection of T cell receptor beta chains follows, all from one sample in a study of CD8+ T cells in alopecia areata. Assay: immunoSEQ multiplex PCR; the TCRdb copy retains only in-frame clones and omits some. Of some 170,000 clones listed, about 70% are singletons. Specimen: CD8+ T cells sorted from blood, collected at week 0. The receptors here all came from a human donor with alopecia areata. CDR3s include the opening cysteine and the closing phenylalanine or tryptophan. Fields, in order: V gene, D gene, clone size, J gene, CDR3 protein, CDR3 DNA. A D gene is named only where the DNA matches it firmly. Part of the rows lack a size; the others show once, few, many or a class for expanded clones.

TRBV10-2	.	.	TRBJ1-2	CASSEWKANYGYTF	TGCGCCAGCAGTGAGTGGAAGGCTAACTATGGCTACACCTTC
TRBV11-2	.	.	TRBJ2-1	CAIAGSWNEQFF	TGTGCCATCGCGGGGTCTTGGAATGAGCAGTTCTTC
TRBV4-2	.	.	TRBJ2-7	CASSQGRTPSYEQYF	TGTGCCAGCAGCCAAGGGAGAACACCCTCCTACGAGCAGTACTTC
TRBV7-6	.	once	TRBJ2-3	CASSLALTDTQYF	TGTGCCAGCAGCTTAGCCCTCACAGATACGCAGTATTTT
TRBV19	.	.	TRBJ2-1	CASSITTRYNEQFF	TGTGCCAGTAGTATCACCACCCGTTACAATGAGCAGTTCTTC
TRBV11-2	.	.	TRBJ2-2	CASSHPRELFF	TGTGCCAGCAGCCACCCACGGGAGCTGTTTTTT
TRBV5-6	.	few	TRBJ2-2	CASSLLLGTGELFF	TGTGCCAGCAGCTTGTTACTGGGCACCGGGGAGCTGTTTTTT
TRBV19	.	.	TRBJ1-4	CASSHVSADEKLFF	TGTGCCAGTAGTCATGTATCAGCGGATGAAAAACTGTTTTTT
TRBV29-1	.	once	TRBJ2-7	CSVGESTYEQYF	TGCAGCGTTGGGGAGTCCACCTACGAGCAGTACTTC
TRBV5-1	.	.	TRBJ1-2	CASSPPDLFGYTF	TGCGCCAGCAGCCCTCCGGACCTGTTTGGCTACACCTTC
TRBV5-1	.	few	TRBJ2-7	CASSSSRGSGVYF	TGCGCCAGCAGCTCCAGCAGGGGATCAGGGGTCTACTTC
TRBV29-1	TRBD1	.	TRBJ1-2	CSVHSGRDRLFF	TGCAGCGTTCACAGTGGCAGGGACAGGTTATTCTTC
TRBV10-3	.	.	TRBJ2-5	CAISESTRQETQYF	TGTGCCATCAGTGAGTCAACAAGACAAGAGACCCAGTACTTC
TRBV29-1	.	few	TRBJ2-2	CSVQGDYTGELFF	TGCAGCGTCCAGGGGGACTACACCGGGGAGCTGTTTTTT
TRBV5-1	TRBD1	.	TRBJ1-1	CASSRDRPWNTEAFF	TGCGCCAGCAGCCGGGACAGACCATGGAACACTGAAGCTTTCTTT
TRBV9	.	few	TRBJ1-2	CASSGRDPYGYTF	TGTGCCAGCAGCGGCAGGGATCCCTATGGCTACACCTTC
TRBV27	.	.	TRBJ2-5	CASSLRQGFETQYF	TGTGCCAGCAGTTTACGGCAGGGGTTCGAGACCCAGTACTTC
TRBV19	.	.	TRBJ2-3	CASSGDTQYF	TGTGCCAGTAGTGGAGATACGCAGTATTTT
TRBV7-9	.	.	TRBJ2-1	CASSWRQFNEQFF	TGTGCCAGCAGCTGGAGACAGTTCAATGAGCAGTTCTTC
TRBV5-4	TRBD1	once	TRBJ1-4	CASSAGTGGVGPEKLFF	TGTGCCAGCAGCGCCGGGACAGGGGGCGTAGGCCCCGAAAAACTGTTTTTT
TRBV2	TRBD1	few	TRBJ1-5	CASNRQGPYNQPQHF	TGTGCCAGCAACCGACAGGGGCCCTACAATCAGCCCCAGCATTTT
TRBV13	.	.	TRBJ2-7	CASSLGSEQYF	TGTGCCAGCAGCTTAGGTTCCGAGCAGTACTTC
TRBV28	.	few	TRBJ2-7	CASSTSADHRTYEQYF	TGTGCCAGCAGTACAAGCGCGGATCACAGGACCTACGAGCAGTACTTC
TRBV29-1	TRBD1	.	TRBJ1-5	CSVLTGEGNQPQHF	TGCAGCGTCCTGACAGGGGAGGGCAATCAGCCCCAGCATTTT
TRBV15	TRBD1	.	TRBJ2-7	CATSRVQGAHEQYF	TGTGCCACCAGCAGAGTACAGGGGGCCCACGAGCAGTACTTC
TRBV2	.	once	TRBJ1-5	CASSERGSNQPQHF	TGTGCCAGCAGTGAACGGGGTAGCAATCAGCCCCAGCATTTT
TRBV13	TRBD2	.	TRBJ2-3	CASTLGTSGGATDTQYF	TGTGCCAGCACCTTAGGGACTAGCGGGGGGGCCACAGATACGCAGTATTTT
TRBV13	TRBD1	.	TRBJ1-2	CASSQGDRVAYGYTF	TGTGCCAGCAGCCAAGGGGACAGGGTGGCCTATGGCTACACCTTC
TRBV30	TRBD1	.	TRBJ1-2	CAWSVENRGSVGYTF	TGTGCCTGGAGTGTAGAAAACAGGGGATCCGTTGGCTACACCTTC
TRBV29-1	.	.	TRBJ2-5	CSVREGVRETQYF	TGCAGCGTTCGAGAGGGCGTCCGAGAGACCCAGTACTTC
TRBV5-6	TRBD1	.	TRBJ2-7	CASSFGTGLYEQYF	TGTGCCAGCAGTTTCGGGACAGGGTTGTACGAGCAGTACTTC
TRBV29-1	TRBD1	.	TRBJ2-7	CSVEDPRQGASYEQYF	TGCAGCGTTGAAGATCCTCGCCAGGGGGCGTCCTACGAGCAGTACTTC
TRBV4-1	TRBD2	.	TRBJ2-3	CASSPGLASTDTQYF	TGCGCCAGCAGCCCCGGACTAGCGAGCACAGATACGCAGTATTTT
TRBV5-6	.	once	TRBJ2-1	CASSAGGGQQFF	TGTGCCAGCAGCGCCGGGGGTGGTCAGCAGTTCTTC
TRBV2	TRBD1	.	TRBJ2-2	CASSLGDRDTGELFF	TGTGCCAGCAGTCTGGGGGACAGGGACACCGGGGAGCTGTTTTTT
TRBV29-1	TRBD1	once	TRBJ1-4	CSVMDRDNEKLFF	TGCAGCGTGATGGACAGGGATAATGAAAAACTGTTTTTT
TRBV7-9	.	few	TRBJ1-4	CASTDPGNEKLFF	TGTGCCAGTACTGATCCGGGCAATGAAAAACTGTTTTTT
TRBV9	.	.	TRBJ1-2	CASSQGGGYTF	TGTGCCAGCAGCCAGGGAGGGGGCTACACCTTC
TRBV29-1	.	.	TRBJ2-3	CSVVGRQGDTQYF	TGCAGCGTTGTAGGGCGGCAAGGAGATACGCAGTATTTT
TRBV19	.	.	TRBJ1-2	CASMFGAPAGYGYTF	TGTGCCAGTATGTTTGGGGCACCGGCCGGCTATGGCTACACCTTC
TRBV2	.	once	TRBJ1-2	CASRDPQGITYGYTF	TGTGCCAGCAGGGATCCACAGGGAATTACCTATGGCTACACCTTC
TRBV6-5	.	once	TRBJ2-2	CASIDPSTGELFF	TGTGCCAGCATTGACCCGAGTACCGGGGAGCTGTTTTTT
TRBV5-1	.	.	TRBJ2-3	CASSLEGGSTDTQYF	TGCGCCAGCAGCTTGGAAGGCGGGAGCACAGATACGCAGTATTTT
TRBV30	.	.	TRBJ1-1	CAWRGTYEAFF	TGTGCCTGGAGGGGGACGTATGAAGCTTTCTTT
TRBV25-1	TRBD1	few	TRBJ1-2	CASSDSGTGEKGYTF	TGTGCCAGCAGTGATTCCGGGACAGGGGAAAAAGGCTACACCTTC
TRBV7-9	.	.	TRBJ1-5	CASSSLGEGHDQPQHF	TGTGCCAGCAGCTCGCTAGGGGAAGGACACGATCAGCCCCAGCATTTT
TRBV7-3	.	once	TRBJ2-7	CASSLDGSSYEQYF	TGTGCCAGCAGCTTAGACGGATCAAGCTACGAGCAGTACTTC
TRBV12-5	TRBD1	.	TRBJ1-2	CASGLMDRADGYTF	TGTGCTAGTGGTTTAATGGACAGGGCTGATGGCTACACCTTC
TRBV13	.	.	TRBJ2-6	CASSAGDGEANVLTF	TGTGCCAGCAGCGCAGGGGACGGAGAAGCCAACGTCCTGACTTTC
TRBV29-1	.	.	TRBJ2-1	CSVEAQAEFF	TGCAGCGTTGAAGCTCAGGCCGAGTTCTTC
TRBV2	TRBD1	.	TRBJ2-7	CASSDYDRDRGAYEQYF	TGTGCCAGCAGTGACTACGACCGGGACAGGGGGGCCTACGAGCAGTACTTC
TRBV7-9	TRBD1	.	TRBJ2-5	CASSRTGGRETQYF	TGTGCCAGCAGCCGGACAGGGGGAAGGGAGACCCAGTACTTC
TRBV7-2	.	.	TRBJ1-6	CASIPTDRRVGNSPLHF	TGTGCCAGCATCCCTACTGACAGGAGGGTTGGTAATTCACCCCTCCACTTT
TRBV30	.	.	TRBJ2-7	CAWSLGSSYEQYF	TGTGCCTGGAGTCTAGGGAGCTCCTACGAGCAGTACTTC